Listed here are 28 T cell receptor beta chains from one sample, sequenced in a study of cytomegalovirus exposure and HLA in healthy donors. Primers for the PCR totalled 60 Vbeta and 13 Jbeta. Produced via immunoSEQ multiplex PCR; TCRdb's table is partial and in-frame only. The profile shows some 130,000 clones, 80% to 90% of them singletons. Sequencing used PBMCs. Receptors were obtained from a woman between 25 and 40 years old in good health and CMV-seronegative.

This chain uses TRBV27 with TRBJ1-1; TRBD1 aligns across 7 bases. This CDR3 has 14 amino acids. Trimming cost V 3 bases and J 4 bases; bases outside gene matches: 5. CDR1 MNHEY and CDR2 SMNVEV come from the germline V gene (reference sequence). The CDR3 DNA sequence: TGTGCCAGCAGTTTTCGTCAGGGGGTCACTGAAGCTTTCTTT. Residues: CASSFRQGVTEAFF.

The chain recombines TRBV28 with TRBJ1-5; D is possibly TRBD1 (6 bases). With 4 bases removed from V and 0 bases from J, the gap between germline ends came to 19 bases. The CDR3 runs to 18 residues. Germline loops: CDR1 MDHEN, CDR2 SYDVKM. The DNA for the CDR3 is TGTGCCAGCAGTTCAGTCCTTCGGACGGGACATAGCAATCAGCCCCAGCATTTT. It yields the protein CASSSVLRTGHSNQPQHF.

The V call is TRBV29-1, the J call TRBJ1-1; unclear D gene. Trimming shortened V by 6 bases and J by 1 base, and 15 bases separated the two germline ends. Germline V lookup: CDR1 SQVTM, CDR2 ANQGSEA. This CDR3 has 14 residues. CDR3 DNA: TGCAGCGTCGCTACGCTTACAGAGAACACTGAAGCTTTCTTT. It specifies CSVATLTENTEAFF.

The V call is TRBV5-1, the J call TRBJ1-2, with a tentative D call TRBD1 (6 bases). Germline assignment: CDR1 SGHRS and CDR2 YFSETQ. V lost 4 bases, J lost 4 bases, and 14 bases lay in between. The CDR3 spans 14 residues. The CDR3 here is CASSAQEGGYGYTF. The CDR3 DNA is TGCGCCAGCAGCGCCCAGGAAGGGGGCTATGGCTACACCTTC.

The CDR3 nucleotides are TGCGCCAGCAGCTTGAGGGCAGGGGCCCAAGAGACCCAGTACTTC. As protein: CASSLRAGAQETQYF. The V gene is TRBV5-1, the J gene TRBJ2-5; D may be TRBD1 (6 bases). CDR1 and CDR2 from the germline V gene are SGHRS and YFSETQ. Between the trimmed V and J ends, which lost 1 base and 1 base, there was a span of 11 bases. This CDR3 contains 15 residues.

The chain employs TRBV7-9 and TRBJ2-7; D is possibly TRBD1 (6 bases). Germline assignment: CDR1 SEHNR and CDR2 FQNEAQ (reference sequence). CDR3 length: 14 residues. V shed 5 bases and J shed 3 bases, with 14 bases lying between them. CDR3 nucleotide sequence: TGTGCCAGCAGCCCCCCCCCGACAGGCTACGAGCAGTACTTC. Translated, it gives CASSPPPTGYEQYF.

In DNA form, the CDR3 reads TGTGCCAGCAGTCAACAGGGAGGGGACACTGAAGCTTTCTTT. Its protein product is CASSQQGGDTEAFF. V is TRBV27 and J is TRBJ1-1, with D possibly matching TRBD1 (6 bases). CDR1 is MNHEY, CDR2 SMNVEV, per germline (reference sequence). The CDR3 totals 14 residues. Deletions cut 5 bases from V and 3 bases from J, with 13 bases between.

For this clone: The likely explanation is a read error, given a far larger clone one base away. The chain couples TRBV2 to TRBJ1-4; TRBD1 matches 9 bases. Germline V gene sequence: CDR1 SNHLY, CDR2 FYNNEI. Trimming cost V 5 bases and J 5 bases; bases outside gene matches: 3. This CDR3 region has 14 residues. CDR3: CASSSGTGNEKLFF. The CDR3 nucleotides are TGTGCCAGCAGTTCCGGGACAGGGAATGAAAAACTGTTTTTT.

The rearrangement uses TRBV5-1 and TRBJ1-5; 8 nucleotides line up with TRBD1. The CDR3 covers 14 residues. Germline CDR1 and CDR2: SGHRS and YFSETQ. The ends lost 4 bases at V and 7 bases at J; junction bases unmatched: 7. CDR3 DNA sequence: TGCGCCAGCAGCCCCGGGACAGGACAACAGCCCCAGCATTTT. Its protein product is CASSPGTGQQPQHF.

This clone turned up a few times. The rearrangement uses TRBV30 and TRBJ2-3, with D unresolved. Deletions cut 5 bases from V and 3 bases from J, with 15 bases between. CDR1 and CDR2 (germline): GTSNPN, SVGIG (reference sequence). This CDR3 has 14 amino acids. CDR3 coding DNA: TGTGCCTGGTCCACCCCGACAAAGACAGATACGCAGTATTTT. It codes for CAWSTPTKTDTQYF.

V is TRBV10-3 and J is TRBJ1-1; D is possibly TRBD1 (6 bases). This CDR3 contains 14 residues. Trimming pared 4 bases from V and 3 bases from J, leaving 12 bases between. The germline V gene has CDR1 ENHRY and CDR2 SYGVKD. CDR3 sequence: CAISGRQEYTEAFF. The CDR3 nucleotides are TGTGCCATCAGTGGACGACAGGAATACACTGAAGCTTTCTTT.

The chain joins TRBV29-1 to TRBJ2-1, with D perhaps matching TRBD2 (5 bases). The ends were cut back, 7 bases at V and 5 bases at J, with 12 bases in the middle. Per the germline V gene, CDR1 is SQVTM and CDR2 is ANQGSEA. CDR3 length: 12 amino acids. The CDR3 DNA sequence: TGCAGCGCCGGACTCTGGAACAATGAGCAGTTCTTC. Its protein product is CSAGLWNNEQFF.

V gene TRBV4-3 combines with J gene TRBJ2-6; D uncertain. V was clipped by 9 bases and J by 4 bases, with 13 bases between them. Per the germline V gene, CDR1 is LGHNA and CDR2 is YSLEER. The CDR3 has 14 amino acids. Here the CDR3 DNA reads TGCGCCAGTAGAAGTTCCCCCGGGGCCAACGTCCTGACTTTC. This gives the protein CASRSSPGANVLTF.

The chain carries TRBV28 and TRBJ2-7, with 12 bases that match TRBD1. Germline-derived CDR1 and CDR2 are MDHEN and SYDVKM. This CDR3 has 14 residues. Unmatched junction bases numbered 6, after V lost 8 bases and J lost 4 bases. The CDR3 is CASGGTGGGYEQYF. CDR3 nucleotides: TGTGCCAGCGGAGGGACAGGGGGCGGTTACGAGCAGTACTTC.

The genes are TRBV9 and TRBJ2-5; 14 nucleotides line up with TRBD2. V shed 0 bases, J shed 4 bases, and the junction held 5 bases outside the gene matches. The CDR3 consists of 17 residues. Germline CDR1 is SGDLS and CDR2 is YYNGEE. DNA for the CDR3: TGTGCCAGCAGCGTAGAAGGAGGACTAGCGGGGGGAGAGACCCAGTACTTC. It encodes CASSVEGGLAGGETQYF.

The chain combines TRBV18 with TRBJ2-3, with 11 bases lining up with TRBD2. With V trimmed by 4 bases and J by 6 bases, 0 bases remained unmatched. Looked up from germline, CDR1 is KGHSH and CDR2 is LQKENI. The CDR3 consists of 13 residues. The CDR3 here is CASSRTSGDTQYF. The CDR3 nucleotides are TGTGCCAGCTCACGGACTAGCGGGGATACGCAGTATTTT.

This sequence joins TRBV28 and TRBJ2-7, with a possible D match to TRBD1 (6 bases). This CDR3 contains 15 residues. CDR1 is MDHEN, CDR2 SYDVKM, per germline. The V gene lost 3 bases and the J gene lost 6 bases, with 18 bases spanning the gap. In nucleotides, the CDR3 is TGTGCCAGCAGTTTCCTTCTCAGGGGTTGGGTCGAGCAGTACTTC. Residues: CASSFLLRGWVEQYF.

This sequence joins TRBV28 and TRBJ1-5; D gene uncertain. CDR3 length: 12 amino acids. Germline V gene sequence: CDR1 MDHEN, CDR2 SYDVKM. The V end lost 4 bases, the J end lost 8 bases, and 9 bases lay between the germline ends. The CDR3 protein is CASSSPLKPQHF. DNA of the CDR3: TGTGCCAGCAGTTCCCCCCTTAAGCCCCAGCATTTT. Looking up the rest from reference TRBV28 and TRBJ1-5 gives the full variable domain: DVKVTQSSRYLVKRTGEKVFLECVQDMDHENMFWYRQDPGLGLRLIYFSYDVKMKEKGDIPEGYSVSREKKERFSLILESASTNQTSMYLCASSSPLKPQHFGDGTRLSIL.

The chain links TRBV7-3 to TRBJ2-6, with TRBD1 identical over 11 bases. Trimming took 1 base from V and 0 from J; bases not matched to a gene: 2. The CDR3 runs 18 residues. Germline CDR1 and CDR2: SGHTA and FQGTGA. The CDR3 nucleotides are TGTGCCAGCAGCTTAAAGGGGACAGGGGGCTCTGGGGCCAACGTCCTGACTTTC. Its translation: CASSLKGTGGSGANVLTF.

The CDR3 sequence: CAFSIAGGPADTQYF. Here the CDR3 DNA reads TGTGCCTTCTCTATAGCGGGAGGCCCCGCAGATACGCAGTATTTT. The chain combines TRBV30 with TRBJ2-3; 10 bases match TRBD2. With V trimmed by 7 bases and J by 4 bases, 11 bases remained unmatched. This CDR3 spans 15 amino acids. CDR1 and CDR2 (germline): GTSNPN, SVGIG (reference sequence).

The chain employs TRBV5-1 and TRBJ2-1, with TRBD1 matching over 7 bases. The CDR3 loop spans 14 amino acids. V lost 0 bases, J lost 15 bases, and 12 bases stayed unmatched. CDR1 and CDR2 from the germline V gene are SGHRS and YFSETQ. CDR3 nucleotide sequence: TGCGCCAGCAGCTTGGATATACAGGGGACGACGGGGTTCTTC. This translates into CASSLDIQGTTGFF.

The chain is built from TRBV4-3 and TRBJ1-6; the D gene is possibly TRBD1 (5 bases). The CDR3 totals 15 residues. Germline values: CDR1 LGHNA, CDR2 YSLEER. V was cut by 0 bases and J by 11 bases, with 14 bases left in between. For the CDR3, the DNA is TGCGCCAGCAGCCAAGAGGACCGGGGCGGGACACCCCTCCACTTT. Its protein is CASSQEDRGGTPLHF.

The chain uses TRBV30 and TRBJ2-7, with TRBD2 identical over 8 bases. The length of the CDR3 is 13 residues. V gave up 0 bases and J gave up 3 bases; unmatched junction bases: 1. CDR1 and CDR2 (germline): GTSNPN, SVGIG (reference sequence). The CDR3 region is CAWSVSGSYEQYF. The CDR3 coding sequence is TGTGCCTGGAGTGTCAGCGGGAGCTACGAGCAGTACTTC.

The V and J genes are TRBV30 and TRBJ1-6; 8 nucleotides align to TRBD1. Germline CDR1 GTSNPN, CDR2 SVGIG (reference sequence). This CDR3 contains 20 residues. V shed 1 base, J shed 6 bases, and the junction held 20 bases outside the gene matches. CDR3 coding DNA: TGTGCCTGGAGTGCCTATCCCGGGACAGGTAGGGGGGGTGTTAATTCACCCCTCCACTTT. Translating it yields CAWSAYPGTGRGGVNSPLHF.

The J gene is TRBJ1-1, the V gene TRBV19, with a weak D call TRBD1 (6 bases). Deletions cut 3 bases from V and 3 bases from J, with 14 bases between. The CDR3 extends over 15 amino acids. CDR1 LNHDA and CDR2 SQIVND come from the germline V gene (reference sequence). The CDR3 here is CASSMQGTLYTEAFF. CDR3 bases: TGTGCCAGTAGTATGCAGGGGACACTGTACACTGAAGCTTTCTTT. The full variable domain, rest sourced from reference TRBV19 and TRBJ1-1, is DGGITQSPKYLFRKEGQNVTLSCEQNLNHDAMYWYRQDPGQGLRLIYYSQIVNDFQKGDIAEGYSVSREKKESFPLTVTSAQKNPTAFYLCASSMQGTLYTEAFFGQGTRLTVV.

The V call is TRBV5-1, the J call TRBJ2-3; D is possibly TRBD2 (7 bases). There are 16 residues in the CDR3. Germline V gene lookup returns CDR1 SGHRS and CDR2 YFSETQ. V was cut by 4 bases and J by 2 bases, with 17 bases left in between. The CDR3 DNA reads TGCGCCAGCAGCCACGGGCGGGGGACAAACACAGATACGCAGTATTTT. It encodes CASSHGRGTNTDTQYF.

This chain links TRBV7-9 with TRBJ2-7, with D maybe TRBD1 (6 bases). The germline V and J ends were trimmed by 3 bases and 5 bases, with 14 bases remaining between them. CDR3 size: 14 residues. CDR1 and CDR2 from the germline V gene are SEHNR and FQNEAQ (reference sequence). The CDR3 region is CASSFRGGRDEQYF. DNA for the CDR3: TGTGCCAGCAGCTTTCGTGGGGGCAGGGACGAGCAGTACTTC. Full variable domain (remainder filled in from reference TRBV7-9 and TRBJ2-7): DTGVSQNPRHKITKRGQNVTFRCDPISEHNRLYWYRQTLGQGPEFLTYFQNEAQLEKSRLLSDRFSAERPKGSFSTLEIQRTEQGDSAMYLCASSFRGGRDEQYFGPGTRLTVT.

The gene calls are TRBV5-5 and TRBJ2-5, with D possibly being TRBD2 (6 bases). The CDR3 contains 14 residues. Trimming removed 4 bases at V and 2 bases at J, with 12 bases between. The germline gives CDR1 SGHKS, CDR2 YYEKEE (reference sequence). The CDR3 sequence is CASSPTGVQETQYF. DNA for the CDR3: TGTGCCAGCAGCCCAACGGGGGTTCAAGAGACCCAGTACTTC.